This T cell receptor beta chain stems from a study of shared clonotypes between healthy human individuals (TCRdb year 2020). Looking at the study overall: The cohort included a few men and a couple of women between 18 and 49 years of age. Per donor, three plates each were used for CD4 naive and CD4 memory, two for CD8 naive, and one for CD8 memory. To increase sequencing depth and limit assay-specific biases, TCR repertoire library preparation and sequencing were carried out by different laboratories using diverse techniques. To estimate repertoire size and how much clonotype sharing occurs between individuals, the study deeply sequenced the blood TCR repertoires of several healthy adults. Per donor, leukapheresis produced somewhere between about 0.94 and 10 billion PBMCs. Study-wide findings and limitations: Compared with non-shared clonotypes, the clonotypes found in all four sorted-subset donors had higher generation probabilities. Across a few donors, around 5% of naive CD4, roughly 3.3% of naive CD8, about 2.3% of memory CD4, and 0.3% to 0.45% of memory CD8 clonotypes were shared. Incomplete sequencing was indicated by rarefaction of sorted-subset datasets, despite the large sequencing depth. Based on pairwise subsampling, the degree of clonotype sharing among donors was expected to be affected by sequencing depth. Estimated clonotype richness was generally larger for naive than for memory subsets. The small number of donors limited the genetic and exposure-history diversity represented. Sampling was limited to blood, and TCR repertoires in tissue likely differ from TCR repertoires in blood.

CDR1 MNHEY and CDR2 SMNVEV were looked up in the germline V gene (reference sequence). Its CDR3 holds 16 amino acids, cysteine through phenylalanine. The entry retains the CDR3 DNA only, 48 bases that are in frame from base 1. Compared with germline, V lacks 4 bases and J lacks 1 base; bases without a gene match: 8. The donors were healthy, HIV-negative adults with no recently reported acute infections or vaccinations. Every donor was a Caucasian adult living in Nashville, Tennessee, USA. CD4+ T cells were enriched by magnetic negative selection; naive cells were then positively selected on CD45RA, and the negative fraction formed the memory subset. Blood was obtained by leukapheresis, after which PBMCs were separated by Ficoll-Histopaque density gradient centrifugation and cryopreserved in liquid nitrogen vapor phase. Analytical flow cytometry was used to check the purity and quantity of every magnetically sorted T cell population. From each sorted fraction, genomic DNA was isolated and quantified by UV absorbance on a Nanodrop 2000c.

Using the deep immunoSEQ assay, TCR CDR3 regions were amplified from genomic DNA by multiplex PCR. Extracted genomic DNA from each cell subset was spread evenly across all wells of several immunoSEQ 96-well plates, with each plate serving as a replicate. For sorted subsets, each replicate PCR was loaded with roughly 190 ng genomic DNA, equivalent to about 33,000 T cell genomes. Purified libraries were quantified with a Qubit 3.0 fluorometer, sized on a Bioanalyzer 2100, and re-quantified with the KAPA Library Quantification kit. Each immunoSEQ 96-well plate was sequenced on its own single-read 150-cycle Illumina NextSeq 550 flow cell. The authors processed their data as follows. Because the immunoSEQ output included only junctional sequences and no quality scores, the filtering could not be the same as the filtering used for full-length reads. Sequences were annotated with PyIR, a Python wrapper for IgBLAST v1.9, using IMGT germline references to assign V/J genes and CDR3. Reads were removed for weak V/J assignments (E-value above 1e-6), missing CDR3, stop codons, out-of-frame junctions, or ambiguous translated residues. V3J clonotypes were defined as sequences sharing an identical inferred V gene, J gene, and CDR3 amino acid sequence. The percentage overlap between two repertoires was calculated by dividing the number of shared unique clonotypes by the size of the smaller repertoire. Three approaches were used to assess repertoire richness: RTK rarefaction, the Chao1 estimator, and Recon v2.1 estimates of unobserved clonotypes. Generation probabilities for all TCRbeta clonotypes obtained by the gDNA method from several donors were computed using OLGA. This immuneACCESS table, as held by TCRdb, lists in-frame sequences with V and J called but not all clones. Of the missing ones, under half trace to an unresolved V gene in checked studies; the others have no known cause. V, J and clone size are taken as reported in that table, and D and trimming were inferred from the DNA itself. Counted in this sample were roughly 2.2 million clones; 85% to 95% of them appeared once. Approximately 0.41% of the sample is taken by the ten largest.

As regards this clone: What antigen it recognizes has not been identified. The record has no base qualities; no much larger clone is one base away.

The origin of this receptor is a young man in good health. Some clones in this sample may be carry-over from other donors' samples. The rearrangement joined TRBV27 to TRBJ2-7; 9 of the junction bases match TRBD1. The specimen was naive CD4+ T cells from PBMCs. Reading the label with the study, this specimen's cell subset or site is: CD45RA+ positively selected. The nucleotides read TGTGCCAGCAGTTCCTCAAGACAGGGGGTATCCTACGAGCAGTACTTC. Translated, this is CASSSSRQGVSYEQYF.